These T cell receptor beta chains were read from a single sample in a study of a mutant IDH1 vaccine in newly diagnosed glioma. No antigens are known for them. Some clones are missing from TCRdb's copy, which holds only in-frame ones; the method was immunoSEQ multiplex PCR. The table records about 56,000 clones, less than 90% of them present only once. This sample comprised PBMCs, obtained from a glioma patient whose treatment included an IDH1 peptide vaccine. The receptor set was obtained from a woman aged 50 to 65 with glioma. Each CDR3 is given with its conserved first and last residue. A D gene is named only where the DNA matches it firmly. Not all rows give a size; the values are once, few, many and, for expanded clones, a class.

DNA: TGTGCCAGCTCACCAATGGCACCGGGACAGACTAATGGTTATGGCTACACCTTC; CDR3: CASSPMAPGQTNGYGYTF; J: TRBJ1-2; size: -; D: TRBD1; V: TRBV18
DNA: TGTGCCAGTAGTGGGACAGACCTGAACACCGGGGAGCTGTTTTTT; CDR3: CASSGTDLNTGELFF; J: TRBJ2-2; size: -; D: TRBD1; V: TRBV19
DNA: TGTGCCAGCAGTGGACAGGGATTTCTCTATGGCTACACCTTC; CDR3: CASSGQGFLYGYTF; J: TRBJ1-2; size: -; D: TRBD1; V: TRBV25-1
DNA: TGTGCCAGCAGCGTTGGTGGCACAGATACGCAGTATTTT; CDR3: CASSVGGTDTQYF; J: TRBJ2-3; size: once; D: -; V: TRBV9
DNA: TGTGCCAGCAGCTTGGGGGCAGGGGCCCAGCAGCCCCAGCATTTT; CDR3: CASSLGAGAQQPQHF; J: TRBJ1-5; size: once; D: -; V: TRBV7-6
DNA: TGTGCCTGGAGTGGAACCAACAGGGGGAACCAGCCCCAGCATTTT; CDR3: CAWSGTNRGNQPQHF; J: TRBJ1-5; size: -; D: TRBD1; V: TRBV30
DNA: TGTGCCAGCAGCTTGCCGGGACAGGGGGCCTACGAGCAGTACTTC; CDR3: CASSLPGQGAYEQYF; J: TRBJ2-7; size: -; D: TRBD1; V: TRBV5-6
DNA: TGTGCCAGCAGTTTATTGGGACAGGGACCCCGGGGTACGCAGTATTTT; CDR3: CASSLLGQGPRGTQYF; J: TRBJ2-3; size: -; D: TRBD1; V: TRBV27
DNA: TGTGCCAGCAGCGGGACGGGACGGACATCTGAAGCTTTCTTT; CDR3: CASSGTGRTSEAFF; J: TRBJ1-1; size: -; D: -; V: TRBV7-8
DNA: TGTGCCAGCAGTTTCGGGGGGAACACTGAAGCTTTCTTT; CDR3: CASSFGGNTEAFF; J: TRBJ1-1; size: -; D: -; V: TRBV6-6
DNA: TGCGCCAGCAGCTGGGGACAGATGAACACTGAAGCTTTCTTT; CDR3: CASSWGQMNTEAFF; J: TRBJ1-1; size: -; D: TRBD1; V: TRBV5-1
DNA: TGTGCCAGCAGCTTAGCGCTTGTAGACAGCAATCAGCCCCAGCATTTT; CDR3: CASSLALVDSNQPQHF; J: TRBJ1-5; size: -; D: -; V: TRBV7-9
DNA: TGTGCCAGCAGTTTTGGGACAGGTTCGAACGAAGCTTTCTTT; CDR3: CASSFGTGSNEAFF; J: TRBJ1-1; size: -; D: TRBD1; V: TRBV27
DNA: TGCGCCAGCAGTCACGGACTAGCGGGGGGGCCGGTAGATACGCAGTATTTT; CDR3: CASSHGLAGGPVDTQYF; J: TRBJ2-3; size: -; D: TRBD2; V: TRBV5-1
DNA: TGTGCCAGCAGCTCCCAACAAGGGTACTATGGCTACACCTTC; CDR3: CASSSQQGYYGYTF; J: TRBJ1-2; size: -; D: -; V: TRBV7-2
DNA: TGTGCCAGCAGTGAAGAACCATTCTCTGGAAACACCATATATTTT; CDR3: CASSEEPFSGNTIYF; J: TRBJ1-3; size: -; D: -; V: TRBV2
DNA: TGCGCCAGCAGCTCCCCCAGGGGGGGGTATAACACCGGGGAGCTGTTTTTT; CDR3: CASSSPRGGYNTGELFF; J: TRBJ2-2; size: -; D: -; V: TRBV5-1
DNA: TGTGCCAGCAGCGCTAAGATTACAGGGGGATACACAGATACGCAGTATTTT; CDR3: CASSAKITGGYTDTQYF; J: TRBJ2-3; size: -; D: TRBD1; V: TRBV2
DNA: TGTGCCAGTAGTGACCCGGGACAGCTATACCTGAACACTGAAGCTTTCTTT; CDR3: CASSDPGQLYLNTEAFF; J: TRBJ1-1; size: -; D: TRBD1; V: TRBV19
DNA: TGTGCCAGCAGCCCCCACAGGGGGAACTATGGCTACACCTTC; CDR3: CASSPHRGNYGYTF; J: TRBJ1-2; size: -; D: TRBD1; V: TRBV7-2
DNA: TGCGCCAGCAGCTTGGAGGGCAGGGAGAATGAAAAACTGTTTTTT; CDR3: CASSLEGRENEKLFF; J: TRBJ1-4; size: -; D: -; V: TRBV5-1
DNA: TGTGCCAGCTCACCAAAGGACAGTAACACAAACTATGGCTACACCTTC; CDR3: CASSPKDSNTNYGYTF; J: TRBJ1-2; size: -; D: -; V: TRBV18
DNA: TGTGCCAGCAGCTTAAACGGGGGGGCGTACGAGCAGTACTTC; CDR3: CASSLNGGAYEQYF; J: TRBJ2-7; size: -; D: TRBD2; V: TRBV7-2
DNA: TGTGCCAGTAGTATCAGCGGGGCCTACGAGCAGTACTTC; CDR3: CASSISGAYEQYF; J: TRBJ2-7; size: -; D: TRBD2; V: TRBV19
DNA: TGTGCCAGCACCATAGACAGGGGGCCCGTCTCTGGAAACACCATATATTTT; CDR3: CASTIDRGPVSGNTIYF; J: TRBJ1-3; size: -; D: TRBD1; V: TRBV5-4
DNA: TGTGCCAGCAGCTTAGCTCGAGGACTAAGGGATGCAACTAATGAAAAACTGTTTTTT; CDR3: CASSLARGLRDATNEKLFF; J: TRBJ1-4; size: -; D: -; V: TRBV7-9
DNA: TGTGCCAGCGAAACAGGGGGAGGGTCTGGGGCCAACGTCCTGACTTTC; CDR3: CASETGGGSGANVLTF; J: TRBJ2-6; size: once; D: -; V: TRBV19
DNA: TGTGCCAGCAGCTTACGGATTAGTACGGGTCAGCCCCAGCATTTT; CDR3: CASSLRISTGQPQHF; J: TRBJ1-5; size: -; D: -; V: TRBV7-8
DNA: TGTGCCAGCAGCCCAGGGGCGGGGATCGGGGGCTACACCTTC; CDR3: CASSPGAGIGGYTF; J: TRBJ1-2; size: -; D: -; V: TRBV14
DNA: TGCGCCAGCAGCCAAGACTCTTATAGGGACACTGAAGCTTTCTTT; CDR3: CASSQDSYRDTEAFF; J: TRBJ1-1; size: -; D: -; V: TRBV4-3
DNA: TGTGCCAGCAGCTTAATAGCAGGCCCCGCAGGCGAGCAGTACTTC; CDR3: CASSLIAGPAGEQYF; J: TRBJ2-7; size: -; D: -; V: TRBV11-2
DNA: TGCGCCAGCAGCTTGACAGGGAAAGAGACCCAGTACTTC; CDR3: CASSLTGKETQYF; J: TRBJ2-5; size: -; D: TRBD1; V: TRBV4-3
DNA: TGTGCCAGCAGCCTCCGGGACAGGGACACTGAAGCTTTCTTT; CDR3: CASSLRDRDTEAFF; J: TRBJ1-1; size: -; D: TRBD1; V: TRBV5-6
DNA: TGTGCCAGTAGACCGGGCCACAATTCACCCCTCCACTTT; CDR3: CASRPGHNSPLHF; J: TRBJ1-6; size: -; D: -; V: TRBV19
DNA: TGTGCCAGCAGTGGGGGACTAGCGGGGGGTACTCCTCAGTTCTTC; CDR3: CASSGGLAGGTPQFF; J: TRBJ2-1; size: once; D: TRBD2; V: TRBV6-4
DNA: TGCAGTGCTTCGCGCCGGGGGGTCCCGTACTTC; CDR3: CSASRRGVPYF; J: TRBJ2-7; size: -; D: TRBD2; V: TRBV20-1
DNA: TGTGCCAGCAGCCCCCCGGCGGCAGGGCCGAATGAGCAGTTCTTC; CDR3: CASSPPAAGPNEQFF; J: TRBJ2-1; size: once; D: -; V: TRBV5-6
DNA: TGTGCCAGCAGTTACGCCATGCGGGGCGCCTCCTACGAGCAGTACTTC; CDR3: CASSYAMRGASYEQYF; J: TRBJ2-7; size: -; D: -; V: TRBV6-5
DNA: TGTGCCAGCAGTGACTCAGTGAGGTACGAGCAGTACTTC; CDR3: CASSDSVRYEQYF; J: TRBJ2-7; size: -; D: -; V: TRBV6-1
DNA: TGTGCCAGCAGCTTTCTCGGGGAGACCCAGTACTTC; CDR3: CASSFLGETQYF; J: TRBJ2-5; size: -; D: -; V: TRBV7-6
DNA: TGTGCCAGCAGTTCGGCAGGGAGAAACGAGCAGTACTTC; CDR3: CASSSAGRNEQYF; J: TRBJ2-7; size: -; D: -; V: TRBV28
DNA: TGTGCCAGCAGCCCACAGGGGCTGAATGAAAAACTGTTTTTT; CDR3: CASSPQGLNEKLFF; J: TRBJ1-4; size: -; D: TRBD1; V: TRBV7-2
DNA: TGTGCCTGGAGTGTACGGGGGGTGAACACTGAAGCTTTCTTT; CDR3: CAWSVRGVNTEAFF; J: TRBJ1-1; size: -; D: -; V: TRBV30
DNA: TGTGCCAGCAGCTTATCCGGTGTAGCCGGGGAGCTGTTTTTT; CDR3: CASSLSGVAGELFF; J: TRBJ2-2; size: -; D: -; V: TRBV11-2
DNA: TGTGCCAGCAGCAAAGGGACAGGGGTTGAGTATGGCTACACCTTC; CDR3: CASSKGTGVEYGYTF; J: TRBJ1-2; size: -; D: TRBD1; V: TRBV7-3
DNA: TGTGCCAGCAGCCCCGGGACTAGCGGGGGGGCCCAAGAGACCCAGTACTTC; CDR3: CASSPGTSGGAQETQYF; J: TRBJ2-5; size: -; D: TRBD2; V: TRBV5-8
DNA: TGTGCCAGCAGTTTATCCTCTTTGGGCCAGACGAACACCGGGGAGCTGTTTTTT; CDR3: CASSLSSLGQTNTGELFF; J: TRBJ2-2; size: -; D: -; V: TRBV27
DNA: TGCGCCAGCAGCGACCCGGGACAGACCACTGAAGCTTTCTTT; CDR3: CASSDPGQTTEAFF; J: TRBJ1-1; size: -; D: TRBD1; V: TRBV5-1
DNA: TGTGCCAGCAGCTTAGGGGTTTGGGACCAGAGCTATGGCTACACCTTC; CDR3: CASSLGVWDQSYGYTF; J: TRBJ1-2; size: -; D: -; V: TRBV7-2
DNA: TGCGCCAGCAGCCAGGATACAGCGACAGATACGCAGTATTTT; CDR3: CASSQDTATDTQYF; J: TRBJ2-3; size: -; D: -; V: TRBV4-3
DNA: TGTGCCAGCAGTTTTGGGGGGGGCTGGACCGGGGAGCTGTTTTTT; CDR3: CASSFGGGWTGELFF; J: TRBJ2-2; size: -; D: -; V: TRBV2
DNA: TGTGCCAGCAAAGTTGTAGGAGGGGGCGGTCAGCCCCAGCATTTT; CDR3: CASKVVGGGGQPQHF; J: TRBJ1-5; size: -; D: TRBD1; V: TRBV27
DNA: TGCAGCGTTGAAGGGTTCCGGGCGAGCTCCTACGAGCAGTACTTC; CDR3: CSVEGFRASSYEQYF; J: TRBJ2-7; size: -; D: -; V: TRBV29-1